This TCR beta chain was obtained from a study of T cells in pancreatic ductal adenocarcinoma. Study-wide results and caveats: Tumor-versus-blood clonality comparisons may be biased toward lower tumor diversity. The resected pancreatic cancer cohort was biased toward the minority with early-stage disease.

The assay was immunoSEQ multiplex PCR, and TCRdb's table has in-frame clones only and misses some. In the table there are 97,000 or so clones, roughly 96% of which are singletons. The germline V gene encodes CDR1 LGHNA and CDR2 YSLEER. V was trimmed by 0 bases and J by 0 bases, leaving 12 bases between them. The CDR3 runs 17 residues. The selected patients with pancreatic ductal adenocarcinoma had surgery but no neoadjuvant therapy. About this clone itself: The antigen remains unidentified.

The origin of this receptor is a human donor with pancreatic ductal adenocarcinoma. Input material: PBMCs. The chain employs TRBV4-3 and TRBJ2-4, with D possibly being TRBD1 (5 bases). Here the CDR3 DNA reads TGCGCCAGCAGCCAAGAGGCCATAGGGGTAGCCAAAAACATTCAGTACTTC. This gives the protein CASSQEAIGVAKNIQYF.